Presented here are 8 T cell receptor beta chains from one specimen sequenced in a study of blood T cells in healthy people across ages. Primers used in a second PCR of about 7 to 12 cycles were a sample-barcoded 5' primer and a J-beta primer mix. Using its own MiXCR run on the 5' RACE reads, TCRdb lists one record per CDR3 protein. The table records approximately 790,000 distinct CDR3 sequences, under 80% of them present only once. Specimen: blood. The receptors come from a man between 25 and 39 years old in good health.

The gene calls are TRBV7-2 and TRBJ1-2; the D is unclear. CDR1 is SGHTA and CDR2 is FQGNSA in the germline V gene. Between the trimmed V and J ends, which lost 7 bases and 7 bases, there was a span of 16 bases. The length of the CDR3 is 13 residues. The CDR3 nucleotides are TGTGCCAGCACCCAAGCCCTCACTACTGGCTACACCTTC. Amino acids: CASTQALTTGYTF.

The CDR3 region is CASTPVGRAYNSPLHF. DNA for the CDR3: TGTGCCAGCACCCCAGTGGGGCGAGCGTATAATTCACCCCTCCACTTT. This sequence joins TRBV6-5 and TRBJ1-6, with a weak D call TRBD1 (5 bases). Germline CDR1 reads MNHEY; CDR2 reads SVGAGI. V was trimmed by 7 bases and J by 4 bases, leaving 17 bases between them. The CDR3 runs to 16 residues.

The rearrangement uses TRBV20-1 and TRBJ2-7; TRBD2 matches 15 bases. Germline lookup yields CDR1 DFQATT and CDR2 SNEGSKA (reference sequence). V shed 6 bases and J 3 bases; nucleotides not matched to a gene: 6. The CDR3 sequence is 15 residues long. The CDR3 nucleotides read TGCAGTGCCCCCCGGACTAGCGGGGGGGACTACGAGCAGTACTTC. This codes for CSAPRTSGGDYEQYF.

This clonotype was counted only a few times. The rearrangement joins TRBV20-1 to TRBJ2-3, with 10 bases that match TRBD1. Germline trimming cut 1 base from V and 1 base from J; bases unmatched to any gene: 5. Germline loops: CDR1 DFQATT, CDR2 SNEGSKA (reference sequence). This CDR3 is built from 16 residues. The CDR3 bases are TGCAGTGCTAGAGGTGTTGGGACAGGGGGCACAGATACGCAGTATTTT. As protein: CSARGVGTGGTDTQYF.

There are a few counts of this clonotype. The chain is built from TRBV7-2 and TRBJ2-7; 11 bases line up with TRBD2. The CDR3 is made up of 15 amino acids. V shed 1 base and J 6 bases; nucleotides not matched to a gene: 5. Germline V gene lookup returns CDR1 SGHTA and CDR2 FQGNSA. The chain's CDR3 is CASSLESSGGVEQYF. Here the CDR3 DNA reads TGTGCCAGCAGCTTAGAAAGTAGCGGGGGGGTCGAGCAGTACTTC.

The chain combines TRBV6-6 with TRBJ2-5; 8 nucleotides match TRBD1. The CDR3 contains 16 residues. J lost 4 bases, V lost 5 bases, and 12 bases had no gene match. Germline V gives CDR1 MNHNY, CDR2 SVGAGI (reference sequence). The CDR3: CASSPASTGARETQYF. The CDR3 DNA follows: TGTGCCAGCAGTCCCGCCTCGACAGGGGCGAGAGAGACCCAGTACTTC.

The chain's CDR3 is CSASMRGPQETQYF. In nucleotides, the CDR3 is TGCAGTGCTAGTATGAGGGGACCACAAGAGACCCAGTACTTC. The V call is TRBV20-1, the J call TRBJ2-5, with D perhaps matching TRBD1 or TRBD2 (5 bases each). Looked up from germline, CDR1 is DFQATT and CDR2 is SNEGSKA (reference sequence). Trimming shortened V by 3 bases and J by 2 bases, and 13 bases separated the two germline ends. CDR3 size: 14 residues.

This chain connects TRBV10-3 to TRBJ2-3; tentative D call: TRBD2 (6 bases). The CDR3 is 14 residues long. The V end was cut by 7 bases, the J end by 3 bases, with 14 bases between. Germline lookup yields CDR1 ENHRY and CDR2 SYGVKD. CDR3 residues: CAIMGLKWTDTQYF. CDR3 DNA: TGTGCCATCATGGGACTCAAATGGACAGATACGCAGTATTTT.